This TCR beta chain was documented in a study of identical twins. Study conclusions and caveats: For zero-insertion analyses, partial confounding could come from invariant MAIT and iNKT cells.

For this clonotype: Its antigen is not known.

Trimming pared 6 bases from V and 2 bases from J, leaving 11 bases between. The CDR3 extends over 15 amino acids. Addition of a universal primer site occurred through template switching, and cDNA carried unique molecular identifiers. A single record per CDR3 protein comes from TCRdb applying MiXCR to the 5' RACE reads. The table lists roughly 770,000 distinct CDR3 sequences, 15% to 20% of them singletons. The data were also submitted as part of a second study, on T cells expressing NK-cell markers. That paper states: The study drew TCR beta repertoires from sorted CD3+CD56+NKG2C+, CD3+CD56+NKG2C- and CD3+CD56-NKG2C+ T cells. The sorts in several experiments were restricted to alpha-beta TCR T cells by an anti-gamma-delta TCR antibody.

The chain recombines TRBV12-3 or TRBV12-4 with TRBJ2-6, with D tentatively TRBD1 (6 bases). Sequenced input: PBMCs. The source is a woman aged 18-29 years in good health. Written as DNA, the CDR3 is TGTGCCAGCAGGTTGGGACAAACTGGGGCCAACGTCCTGACTTTC. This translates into CASRLGQTGANVLTF.